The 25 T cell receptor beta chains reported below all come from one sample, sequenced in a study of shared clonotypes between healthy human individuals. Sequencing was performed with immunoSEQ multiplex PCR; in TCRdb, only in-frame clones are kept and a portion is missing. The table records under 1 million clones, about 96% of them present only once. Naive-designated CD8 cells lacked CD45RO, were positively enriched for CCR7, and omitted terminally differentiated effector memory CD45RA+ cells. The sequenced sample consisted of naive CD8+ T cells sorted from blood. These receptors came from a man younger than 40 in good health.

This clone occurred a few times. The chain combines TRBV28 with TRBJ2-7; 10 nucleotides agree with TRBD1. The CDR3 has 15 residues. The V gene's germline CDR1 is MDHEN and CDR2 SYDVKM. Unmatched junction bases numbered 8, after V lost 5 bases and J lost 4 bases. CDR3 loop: CASSPRQGALYEQYF. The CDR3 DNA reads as TGTGCCAGCAGTCCCCGACAGGGGGCTCTGTACGAGCAGTACTTC.

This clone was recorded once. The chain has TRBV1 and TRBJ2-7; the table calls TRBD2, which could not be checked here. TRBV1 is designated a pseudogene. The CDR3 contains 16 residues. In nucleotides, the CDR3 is TGCACCAGCAGCCGACTAACCGGGACTAGCCTCGTTGAGCAGTACTTC. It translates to CTSSRLTGTSLVEQYF.

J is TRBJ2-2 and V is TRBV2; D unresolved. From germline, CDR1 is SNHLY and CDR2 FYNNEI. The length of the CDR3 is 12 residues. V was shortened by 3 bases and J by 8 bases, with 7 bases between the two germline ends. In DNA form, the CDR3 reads TGTGCCAGCAGTGACTTCGAGGGGGAGCTGTTTTTT. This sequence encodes CASSDFEGELFF.

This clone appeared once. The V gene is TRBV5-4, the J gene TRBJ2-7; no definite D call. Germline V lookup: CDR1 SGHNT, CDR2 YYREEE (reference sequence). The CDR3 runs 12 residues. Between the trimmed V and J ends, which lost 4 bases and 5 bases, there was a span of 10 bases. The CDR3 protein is CASSLNFDEQYF. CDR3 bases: TGTGCCAGCAGCCTAAACTTCGACGAGCAGTACTTC.

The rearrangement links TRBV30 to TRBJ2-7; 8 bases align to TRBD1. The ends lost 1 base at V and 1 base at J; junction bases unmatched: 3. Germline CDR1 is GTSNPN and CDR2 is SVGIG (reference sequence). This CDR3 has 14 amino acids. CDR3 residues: CAWSEGTGSYEQYF. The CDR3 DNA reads TGTGCCTGGAGTGAAGGGACAGGATCCTACGAGCAGTACTTC. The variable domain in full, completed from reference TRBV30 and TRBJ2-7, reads SQTIHQWPATLVQPVGSPLSLECTVEGTSNPNLYWYRQAAGRGLQLLFYSVGIGQISSEVPQNLSASRPQDRQFILSSKKLLLSDSGFYLCAWSEGTGSYEQYFGPGTRLTVT.

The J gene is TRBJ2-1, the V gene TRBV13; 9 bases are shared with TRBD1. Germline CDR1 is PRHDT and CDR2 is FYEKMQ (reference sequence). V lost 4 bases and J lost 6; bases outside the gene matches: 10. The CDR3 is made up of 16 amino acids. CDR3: CASSWLGTGFTNEQFF. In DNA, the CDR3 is TGTGCCAGCAGCTGGCTCGGGACAGGGTTCACCAATGAGCAGTTCTTC.

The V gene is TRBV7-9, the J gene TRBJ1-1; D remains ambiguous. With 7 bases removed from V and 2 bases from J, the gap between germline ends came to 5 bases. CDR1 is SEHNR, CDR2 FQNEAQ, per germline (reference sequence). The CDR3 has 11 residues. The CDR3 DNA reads TGTGCCAGCAACCTCAACACTGAAGCTTTCTTT. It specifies CASNLNTEAFF. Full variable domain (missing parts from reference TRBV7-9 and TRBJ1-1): DTGVSQNPRHKITKRGQNVTFRCDPISEHNRLYWYRQTLGQGPEFLTYFQNEAQLEKSRLLSDRFSAERPKGSFSTLEIQRTEQGDSAMYLCASNLNTEAFFGQGTRLTVV.

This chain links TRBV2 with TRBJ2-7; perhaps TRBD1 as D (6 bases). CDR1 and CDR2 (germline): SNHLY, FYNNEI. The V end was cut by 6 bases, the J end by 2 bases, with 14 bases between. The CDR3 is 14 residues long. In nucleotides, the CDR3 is TGTGCCAGCAGGTCCGGACAGTTGGCCTACGAGCAGTACTTC. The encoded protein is CASRSGQLAYEQYF.

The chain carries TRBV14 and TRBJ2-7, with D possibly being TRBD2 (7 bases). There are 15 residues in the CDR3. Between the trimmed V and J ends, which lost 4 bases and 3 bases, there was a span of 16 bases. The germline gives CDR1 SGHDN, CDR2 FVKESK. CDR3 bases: TGTGCCAGCAGCCCGGGGGGCAGGAGCCTCTACGAGCAGTACTTC. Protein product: CASSPGGRSLYEQYF.

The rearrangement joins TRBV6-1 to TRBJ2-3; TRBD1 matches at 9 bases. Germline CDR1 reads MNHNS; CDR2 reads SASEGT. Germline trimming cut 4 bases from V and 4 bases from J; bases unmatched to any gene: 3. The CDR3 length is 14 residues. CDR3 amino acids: CASSAGTGPDTQYF. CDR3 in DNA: TGTGCCAGCAGTGCTGGGACAGGGCCAGATACGCAGTATTTT.

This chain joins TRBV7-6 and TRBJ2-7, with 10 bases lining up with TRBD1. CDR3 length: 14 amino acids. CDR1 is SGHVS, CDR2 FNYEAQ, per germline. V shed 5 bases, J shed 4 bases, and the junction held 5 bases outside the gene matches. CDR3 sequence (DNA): TGTGCCAGCAGCCGAGGGACAGGGGCGTACGAGCAGTACTTC. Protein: CASSRGTGAYEQYF.

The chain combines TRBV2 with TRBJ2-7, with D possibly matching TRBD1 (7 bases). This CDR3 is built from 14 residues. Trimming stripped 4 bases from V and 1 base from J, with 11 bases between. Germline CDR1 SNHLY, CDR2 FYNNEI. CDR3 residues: CASSGGDRSYEQYF. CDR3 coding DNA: TGTGCCAGCAGTGGGGGGGACAGATCCTACGAGCAGTACTTC.

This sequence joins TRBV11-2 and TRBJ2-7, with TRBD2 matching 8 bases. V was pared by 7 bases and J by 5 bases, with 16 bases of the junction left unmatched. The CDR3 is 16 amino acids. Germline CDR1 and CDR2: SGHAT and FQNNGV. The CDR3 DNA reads TGTGCCAGCACCCGGCAGGAGGGACTAGTGTCCCACGAGCAGTACTTC. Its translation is CASTRQEGLVSHEQYF.

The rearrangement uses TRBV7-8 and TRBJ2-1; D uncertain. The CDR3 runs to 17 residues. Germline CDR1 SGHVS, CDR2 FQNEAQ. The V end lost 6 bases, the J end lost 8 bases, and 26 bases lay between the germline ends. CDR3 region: CASRLNKVLIKWDEQFF. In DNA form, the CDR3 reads TGTGCCAGCAGACTGAACAAAGTCCTAATTAAGTGGGATGAGCAGTTCTTC. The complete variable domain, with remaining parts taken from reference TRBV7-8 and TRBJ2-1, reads GAGVSQSPRYKVAKRGQDVALRCDPISGHVSLFWYQQALGQGPEFLTYFQNEAQLDKSGLPSDRFFAERPEGSVSTLKIQRTQQEDSAVYLCASRLNKVLIKWDEQFFGPGTRLTVL.

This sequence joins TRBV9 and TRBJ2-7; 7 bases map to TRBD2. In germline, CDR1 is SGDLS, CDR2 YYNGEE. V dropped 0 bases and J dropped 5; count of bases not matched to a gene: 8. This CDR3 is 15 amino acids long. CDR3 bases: TGTGCCAGCAGCGTAGGCGGGAGAAATATCGACGAGCAGTACTTC. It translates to CASSVGGRNIDEQYF.

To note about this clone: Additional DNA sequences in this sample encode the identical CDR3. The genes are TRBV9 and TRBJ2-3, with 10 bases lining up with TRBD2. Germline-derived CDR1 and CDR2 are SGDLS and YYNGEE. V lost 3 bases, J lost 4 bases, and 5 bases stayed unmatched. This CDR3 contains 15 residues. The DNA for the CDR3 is TGTGCCAGCAGCGCCAGCGGGAGGGTATCAGATACGCAGTATTTT. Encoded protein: CASSASGRVSDTQYF.

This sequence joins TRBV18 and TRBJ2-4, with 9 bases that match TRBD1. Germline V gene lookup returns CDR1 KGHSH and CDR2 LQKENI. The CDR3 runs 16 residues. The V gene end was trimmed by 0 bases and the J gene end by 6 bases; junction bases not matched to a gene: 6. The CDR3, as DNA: TGTGCCAGCTCACCACCTAGGGACAGGGTTCGAAACATTCAGTACTTC. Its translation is CASSPPRDRVRNIQYF.

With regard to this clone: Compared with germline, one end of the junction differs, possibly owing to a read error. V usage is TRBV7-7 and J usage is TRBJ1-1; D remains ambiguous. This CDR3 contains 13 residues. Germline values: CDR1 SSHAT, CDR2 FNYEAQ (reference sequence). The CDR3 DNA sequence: TGTGCTAGCAGCTCAGGACCAAACACTGAAGCTTTCTTT. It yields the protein CASSSGPNTEAFF.

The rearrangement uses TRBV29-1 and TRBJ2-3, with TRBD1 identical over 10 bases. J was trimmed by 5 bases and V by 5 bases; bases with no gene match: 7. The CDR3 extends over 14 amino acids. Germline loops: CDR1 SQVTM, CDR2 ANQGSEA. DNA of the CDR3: TGCAGCGTTAGGACAGGGGGGACTCGAGATACGCAGTATTTT. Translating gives CSVRTGGTRDTQYF.

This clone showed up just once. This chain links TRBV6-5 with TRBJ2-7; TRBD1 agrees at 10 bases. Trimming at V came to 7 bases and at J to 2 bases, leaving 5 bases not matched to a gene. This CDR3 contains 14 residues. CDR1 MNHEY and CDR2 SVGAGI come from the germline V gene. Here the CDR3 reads CASTTGTGAYEQYF. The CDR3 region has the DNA TGTGCCAGCACGACCGGGACAGGGGCCTACGAGCAGTACTTC.

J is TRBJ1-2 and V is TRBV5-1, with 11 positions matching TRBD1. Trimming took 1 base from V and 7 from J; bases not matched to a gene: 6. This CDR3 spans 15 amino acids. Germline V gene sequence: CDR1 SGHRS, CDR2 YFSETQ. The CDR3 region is CASSLSGQGAGGYTF. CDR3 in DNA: TGCGCCAGCAGCTTGTCTGGACAGGGGGCGGGTGGCTACACCTTC.

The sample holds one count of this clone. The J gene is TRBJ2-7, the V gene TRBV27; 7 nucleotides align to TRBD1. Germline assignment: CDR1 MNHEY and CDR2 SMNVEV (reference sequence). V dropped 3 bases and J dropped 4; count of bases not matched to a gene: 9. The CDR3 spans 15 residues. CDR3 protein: CASSFRTGEAYEQYF. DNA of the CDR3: TGTGCCAGCAGTTTCAGGACAGGAGAAGCTTACGAGCAGTACTTC.

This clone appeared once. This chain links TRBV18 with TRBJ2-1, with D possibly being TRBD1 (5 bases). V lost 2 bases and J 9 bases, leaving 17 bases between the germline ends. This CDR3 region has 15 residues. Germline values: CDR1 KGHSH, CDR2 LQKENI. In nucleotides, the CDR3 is TGTGCCAGCTCACCATTGGCAGGGTGGGGCAGTGAGCAGTTCTTC. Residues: CASSPLAGWGSEQFF.

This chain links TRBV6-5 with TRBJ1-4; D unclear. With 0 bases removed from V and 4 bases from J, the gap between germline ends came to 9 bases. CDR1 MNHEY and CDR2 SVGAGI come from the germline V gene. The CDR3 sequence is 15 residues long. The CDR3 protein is CASSYSSSLNEKLFF. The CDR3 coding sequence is TGTGCCAGCAGTTACTCGAGTTCCCTTAATGAAAAACTGTTTTTT.

CDR3 in amino acids: CASRPSGLALWRNQETQYF. The DNA for the CDR3 is TGTGCCAGCAGGCCCAGCGGGCTAGCGCTGTGGAGGAACCAAGAGACCCAGTACTTC. The chain carries TRBV6-9 and TRBJ2-5; D may be TRBD2 (6 bases). Germline V gives CDR1 MNHGY, CDR2 SVAAGI. V lost 6 bases, J lost 0 bases, and 26 bases lay in between. The CDR3 is 19 amino acids.